This T cell receptor (beta chain) was documented in a study of radiation and T cells in renal cell carcinoma. Method: immunoSEQ multiplex PCR; TCRdb's copy keeps in-frame clones and lacks some. The sample has roughly 45,000 clones; around four fifths are singletons. The time point: blood 4 weeks post-SBRT, at nephrectomy. Regarding treatment: 15 Gy SBRT to primary tumor, nephrectomy 4 weeks later. Nephrectomy followed 15 Gy stereotactic body radiation by 4 weeks. The source material was blood, sampled from a patient whose treatment included radiotherapy and nephrectomy. The sequence came from a woman aged 70-85 years with renal cell carcinoma.

The DNA for the CDR3 is TGTGCCATCAGAGCGGGAGGGGGCCAAGAGACCCAGTACTTC. Translating it yields CAIRAGGGQETQYF. This chain joins TRBV10-3 and TRBJ2-5; TRBD2 aligns across 10 bases. The CDR3 has 14 amino acids. The junction had 2 bases not matched to a gene; V was cut back by 6 bases and J by 1 base. Germline V gene sequence: CDR1 ENHRY, CDR2 SYGVKD.